Detailed here is one T cell receptor (beta chain). Germline-derived CDR1 and CDR2 are LGHDT and YNNKEL (reference sequence). Losses at the gene ends were 0 bases for V and 3 bases for J; bases not matched to a gene: 4. There are 15 residues in the CDR3. TCRdb used MiXCR to reprocess the RT-PCR reads, holding one entry per CDR3 protein. The sample records roughly 160,000 distinct CDR3 sequences, approximately 12% being singletons. These data are taken from a study of response to subunit inactivated influenza vaccine. The TCR comes from a man between 50 and 70 years old who received an inactivated influenza vaccine. The chain joins TRBV3-1 to TRBJ2-7; 8 bases fit TRBD1. The input for sequencing was CD8+ T cells sorted from PBMCs, taken approximately 25 months after vaccination. The CDR3 DNA reads TGTGCCAGCAGCCAAGAGAGGACAGGGTTCTACGAGCAGTACTTC. Protein sequence: CASSQERTGFYEQYF.